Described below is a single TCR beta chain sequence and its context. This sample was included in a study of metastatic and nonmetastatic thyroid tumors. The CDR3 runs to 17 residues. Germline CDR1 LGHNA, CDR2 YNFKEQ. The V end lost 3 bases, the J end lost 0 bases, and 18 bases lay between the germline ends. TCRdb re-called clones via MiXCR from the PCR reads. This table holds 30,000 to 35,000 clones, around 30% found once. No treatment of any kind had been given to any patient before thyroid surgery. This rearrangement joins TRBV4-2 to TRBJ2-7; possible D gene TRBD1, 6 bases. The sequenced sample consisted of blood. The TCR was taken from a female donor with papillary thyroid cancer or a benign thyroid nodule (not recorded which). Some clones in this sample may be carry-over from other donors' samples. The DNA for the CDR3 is TGTGCCAGCAGCCATTCCGGGACATCTACCCTCTCCTACGAGCAGTACTTC. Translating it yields CASSHSGTSTLSYEQYF.